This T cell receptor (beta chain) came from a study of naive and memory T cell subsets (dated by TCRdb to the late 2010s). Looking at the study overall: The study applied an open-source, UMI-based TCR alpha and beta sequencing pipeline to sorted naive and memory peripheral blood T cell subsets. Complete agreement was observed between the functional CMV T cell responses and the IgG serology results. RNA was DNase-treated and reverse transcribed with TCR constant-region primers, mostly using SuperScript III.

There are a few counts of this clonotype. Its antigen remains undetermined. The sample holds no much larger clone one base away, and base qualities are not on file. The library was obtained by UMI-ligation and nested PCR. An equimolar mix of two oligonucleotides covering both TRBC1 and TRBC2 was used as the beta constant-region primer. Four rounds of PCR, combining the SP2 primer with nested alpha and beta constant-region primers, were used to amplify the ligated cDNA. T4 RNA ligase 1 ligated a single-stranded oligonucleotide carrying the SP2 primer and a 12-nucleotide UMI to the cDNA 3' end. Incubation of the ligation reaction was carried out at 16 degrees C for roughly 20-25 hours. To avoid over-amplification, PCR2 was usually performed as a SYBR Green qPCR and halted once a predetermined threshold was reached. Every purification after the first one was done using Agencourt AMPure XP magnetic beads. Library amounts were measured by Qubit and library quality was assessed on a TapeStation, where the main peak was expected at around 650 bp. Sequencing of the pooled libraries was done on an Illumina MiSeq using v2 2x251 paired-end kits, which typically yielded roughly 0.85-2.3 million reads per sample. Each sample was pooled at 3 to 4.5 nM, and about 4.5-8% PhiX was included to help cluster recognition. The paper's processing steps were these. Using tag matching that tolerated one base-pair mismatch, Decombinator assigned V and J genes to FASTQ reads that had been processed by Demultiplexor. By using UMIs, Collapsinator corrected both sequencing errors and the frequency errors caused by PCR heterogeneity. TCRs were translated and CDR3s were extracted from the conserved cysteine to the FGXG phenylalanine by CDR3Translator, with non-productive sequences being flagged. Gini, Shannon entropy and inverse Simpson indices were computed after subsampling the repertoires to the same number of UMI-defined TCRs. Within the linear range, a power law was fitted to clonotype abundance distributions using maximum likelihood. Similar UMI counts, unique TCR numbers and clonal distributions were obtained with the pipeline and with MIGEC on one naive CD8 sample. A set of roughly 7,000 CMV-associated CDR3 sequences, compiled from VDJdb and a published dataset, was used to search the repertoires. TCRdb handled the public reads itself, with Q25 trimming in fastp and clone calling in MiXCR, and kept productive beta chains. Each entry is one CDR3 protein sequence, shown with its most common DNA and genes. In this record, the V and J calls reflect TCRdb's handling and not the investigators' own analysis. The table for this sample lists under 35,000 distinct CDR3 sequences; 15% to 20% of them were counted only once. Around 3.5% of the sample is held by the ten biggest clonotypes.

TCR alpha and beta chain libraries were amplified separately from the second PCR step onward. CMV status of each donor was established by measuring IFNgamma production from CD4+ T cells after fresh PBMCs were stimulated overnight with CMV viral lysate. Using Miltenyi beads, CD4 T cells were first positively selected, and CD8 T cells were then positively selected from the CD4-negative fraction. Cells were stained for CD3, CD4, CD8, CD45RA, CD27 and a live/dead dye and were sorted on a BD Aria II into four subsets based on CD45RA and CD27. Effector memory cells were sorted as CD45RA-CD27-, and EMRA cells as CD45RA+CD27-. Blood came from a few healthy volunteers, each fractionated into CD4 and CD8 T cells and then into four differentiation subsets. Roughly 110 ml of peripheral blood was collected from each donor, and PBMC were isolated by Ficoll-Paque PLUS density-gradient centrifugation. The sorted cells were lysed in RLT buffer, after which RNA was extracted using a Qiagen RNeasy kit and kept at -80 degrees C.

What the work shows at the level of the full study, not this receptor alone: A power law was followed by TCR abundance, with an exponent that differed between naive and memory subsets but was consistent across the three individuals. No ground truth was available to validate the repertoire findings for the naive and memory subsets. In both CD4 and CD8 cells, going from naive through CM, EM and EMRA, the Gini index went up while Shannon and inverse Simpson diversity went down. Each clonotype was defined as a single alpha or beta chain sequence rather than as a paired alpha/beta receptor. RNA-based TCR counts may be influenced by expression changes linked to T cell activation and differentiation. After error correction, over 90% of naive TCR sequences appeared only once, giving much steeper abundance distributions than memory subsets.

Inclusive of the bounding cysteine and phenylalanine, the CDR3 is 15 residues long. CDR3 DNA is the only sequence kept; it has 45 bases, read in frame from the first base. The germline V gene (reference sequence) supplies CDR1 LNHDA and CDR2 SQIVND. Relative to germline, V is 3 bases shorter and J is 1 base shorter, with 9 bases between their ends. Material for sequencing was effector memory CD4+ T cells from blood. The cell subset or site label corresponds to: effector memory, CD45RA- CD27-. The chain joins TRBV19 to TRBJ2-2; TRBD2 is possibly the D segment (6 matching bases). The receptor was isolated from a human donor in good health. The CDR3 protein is CASSITGVNTGELFF. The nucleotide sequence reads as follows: TGTGCCAGTAGTATCACGGGAGTGAACACCGGGGAGCTGTTTTTT.